This T cell receptor (beta chain) was captured by sequencing in a study of OX40 agonist ivuxolimab in advanced cancers. Study context: Allowance was made for prior anti-PD-1, anti-PD-L1 or anti-CTLA-4 therapy, and 40% to 45% had some.

The table came from immunoSEQ multiplex PCR; TCRdb's copy has only in-frame clones and leaves some out. This sample has about 92,000 clones, with approximately 90% found just once. The V gene's germline CDR1 is SGHTA and CDR2 FQGTGA. After removal of 0 bases from V and 1 base from J, the junction contained 0 bases not matched to a gene. The CDR3 is 15 residues long. Exclusion applied to patients with autoimmune disease history or systemic immunosuppression. The clonotype originates from an adult with an advanced solid tumor such as melanoma, head and neck, liver or kidney cancer. The chain couples TRBV7-3 to TRBJ2-4, with 7 nucleotides matching TRBD2. The sample consisted of CD4+ or CD8+ T cells sorted from blood, taken in a trial of the OX40 agonist ivuxolimab. DNA for the CDR3: TGTGCCAGCAGCTTAACGCGGGGGGCCAAAAACATTCAGTACTTC. It is translated as CASSLTRGAKNIQYF.